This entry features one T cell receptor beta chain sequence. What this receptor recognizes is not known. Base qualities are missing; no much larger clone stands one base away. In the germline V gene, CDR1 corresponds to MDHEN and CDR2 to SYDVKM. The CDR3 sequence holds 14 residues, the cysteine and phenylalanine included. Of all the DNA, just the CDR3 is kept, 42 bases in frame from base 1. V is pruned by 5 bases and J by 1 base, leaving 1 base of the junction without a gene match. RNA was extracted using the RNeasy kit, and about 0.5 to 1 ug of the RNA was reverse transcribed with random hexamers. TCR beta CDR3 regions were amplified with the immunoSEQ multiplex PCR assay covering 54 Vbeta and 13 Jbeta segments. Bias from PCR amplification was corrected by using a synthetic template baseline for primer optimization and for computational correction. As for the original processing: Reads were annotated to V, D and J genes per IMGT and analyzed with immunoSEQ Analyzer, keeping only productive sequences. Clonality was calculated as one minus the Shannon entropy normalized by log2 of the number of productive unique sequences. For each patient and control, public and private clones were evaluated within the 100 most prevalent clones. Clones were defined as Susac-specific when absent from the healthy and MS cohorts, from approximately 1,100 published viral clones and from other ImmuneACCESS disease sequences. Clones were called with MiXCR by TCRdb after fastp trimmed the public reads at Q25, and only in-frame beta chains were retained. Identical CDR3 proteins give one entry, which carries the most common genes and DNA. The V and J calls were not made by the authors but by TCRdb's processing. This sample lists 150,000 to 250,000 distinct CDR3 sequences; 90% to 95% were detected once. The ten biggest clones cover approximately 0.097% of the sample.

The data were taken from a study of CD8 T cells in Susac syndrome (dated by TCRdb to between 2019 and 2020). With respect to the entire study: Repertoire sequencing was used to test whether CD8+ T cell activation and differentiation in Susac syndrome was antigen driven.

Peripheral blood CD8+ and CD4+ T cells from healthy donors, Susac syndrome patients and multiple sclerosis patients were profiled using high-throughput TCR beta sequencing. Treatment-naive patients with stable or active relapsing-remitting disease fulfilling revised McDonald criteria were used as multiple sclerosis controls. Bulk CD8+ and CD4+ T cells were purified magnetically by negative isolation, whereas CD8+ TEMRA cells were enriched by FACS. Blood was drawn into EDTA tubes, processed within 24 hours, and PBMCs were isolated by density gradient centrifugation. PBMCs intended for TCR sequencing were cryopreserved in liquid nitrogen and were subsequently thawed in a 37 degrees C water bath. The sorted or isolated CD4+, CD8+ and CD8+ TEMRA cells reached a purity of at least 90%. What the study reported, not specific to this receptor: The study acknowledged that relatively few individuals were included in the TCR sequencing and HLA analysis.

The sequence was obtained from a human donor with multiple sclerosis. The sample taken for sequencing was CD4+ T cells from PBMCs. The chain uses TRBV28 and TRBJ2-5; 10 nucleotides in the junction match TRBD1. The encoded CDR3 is CASSRQGAQETQYF. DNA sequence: TGTGCCAGCAGTAGACAGGGGGCCCAAGAGACCCAGTACTTC.